Below, 10 T cell receptor beta chains from the same sample are listed, as sequenced in a study of blood T cell repertoires in COVID-19. Generated by immunoSEQ multiplex PCR, the TCRdb table keeps only in-frame clones and is missing some. The sample records 200,000 or so clones, roughly four fifths being singletons. The sample was peripheral blood. The source is a woman aged 40 to 50 with acute or convalescent COVID-19.

This clone was recorded only once. The chain links TRBV19 to TRBJ1-1; 9 bases match TRBD1. From germline, CDR1 is LNHDA and CDR2 SQIVND (reference sequence). The CDR3 runs to 16 residues. With 5 bases clipped from V and 3 bases from J, the junction kept 10 bases outside the gene matches. The CDR3 region is CASSFPGQGRDTEAFF. The CDR3 DNA follows: TGTGCCAGTAGTTTCCCGGGACAGGGACGGGACACTGAAGCTTTCTTT. The full variable domain, in which reference TRBV19 and TRBJ1-1 provide the parts outside the CDR3, is DGGITQSPKYLFRKEGQNVTLSCEQNLNHDAMYWYRQDPGQGLRLIYYSQIVNDFQKGDIAEGYSVSREKKESFPLTVTSAQKNPTAFYLCASSFPGQGRDTEAFFGQGTRLTVV.

The chain links TRBV28 to TRBJ2-7; maybe TRBD2 (7 bases). The V end lost 4 bases, the J end lost 2 bases, and 18 bases lay between the germline ends. The CDR3 has 16 amino acids. Per the germline V gene, CDR1 is MDHEN and CDR2 is SYDVKM. CDR3 amino acids: CASSSLGGVGTYEQYF. The CDR3 DNA is TGTGCCAGCAGTTCACTAGGGGGGGTGGGAACCTACGAGCAGTACTTC.

The chain uses TRBV19 and TRBJ2-1, with TRBD2 matching 8 bases. The V and J ends lost 5 bases and 0 bases, in that order; junction bases with no gene match: 3. This CDR3 is 15 amino acids long. Per germline, CDR1 LNHDA and CDR2 SQIVND (reference sequence). The chain's CDR3 is CASSFSGDSYNEQFF. In DNA form, the CDR3 reads TGTGCCAGTAGTTTTAGCGGGGACTCCTACAATGAGCAGTTCTTC.

In DNA form, the CDR3 reads TGTGCCAGCAGCCGTCCCGGGGCCAGCGACAGGGATACGCAGTATTTT. It encodes CASSRPGASDRDTQYF. This chain connects TRBV3-1 (or the pseudogene TRBV3-2) to TRBJ2-3; D is possibly TRBD1 (6 bases). The germline V and J ends were trimmed by 4 bases and 6 bases, with 20 bases remaining between them. Germline V CDR1 and CDR2: LGHDT, YNNKEL (reference sequence). CDR3 length: 16 residues.

This clone has only a few counts. The chain couples TRBV5-1 to TRBJ1-5; D gene ambiguous. Germline values: CDR1 SGHRS, CDR2 YFSETQ. V lost 4 bases and J 3 bases, leaving 8 bases between the germline ends. The CDR3 loop spans 13 amino acids. CDR3 in amino acids: CASSLDPNQPQHF. DNA for the CDR3: TGCGCCAGCAGCCTAGACCCCAATCAGCCCCAGCATTTT.

CDR3 DNA sequence: TGTGCCAGCAGTTTAATCCTCGGCGCGGGCGGGACCCAGTACTTC. Its translation: CASSLILGAGGTQYF. The chain combines TRBV28 with TRBJ2-5; D perhaps matches TRBD2 (5 bases). CDR1 is MDHEN, CDR2 SYDVKM, per germline. The CDR3 totals 15 residues. Trimming removed 2 bases from V and 7 bases from J, with 17 bases in between.

The rearrangement links TRBV11-2 to TRBJ1-6; 8 positions agree with TRBD1. Germline CDR1 is SGHAT and CDR2 is FQNNGV. This CDR3 is 17 amino acids long. With 5 bases clipped from V and 10 bases from J, the junction kept 16 bases outside the gene matches. This CDR3 reads CASSPYPDRDRGSPLHF. The CDR3 nucleotides read TGTGCCAGCAGCCCCTACCCGGACAGGGACCGAGGCTCACCCCTCCACTTT.

The chain combines TRBV11-2 with TRBJ2-1; unclear D gene. CDR3 length: 13 residues. The germline V and J ends were trimmed by 1 base and 5 bases, with 6 bases remaining between them. CDR1 and CDR2 (germline): SGHAT, FQNNGV. In DNA form, the CDR3 reads TGTGCCAGCAGCTTAGGGCTAGACAATGAGCAGTTCTTC. Its translation is CASSLGLDNEQFF. Looking up the rest from reference TRBV11-2 and TRBJ2-1 gives the full variable domain: EAGVAQSPRYKIIEKRQSVAFWCNPISGHATLYWYQQILGQGPKLLIQFQNNGVVDDSQLPKDRFSAERLKGVDSTLKIQPAKLEDSAVYLCASSLGLDNEQFFGPGTRLTVL.

The genes are TRBV28 and TRBJ2-7, with D possibly matching TRBD2 (6 bases). Germline CDR1 and CDR2: MDHEN and SYDVKM. The ends were cut back, 1 base at V and 7 bases at J, with 20 bases in the middle. This CDR3 has 16 residues. CDR3 in amino acids: CASSLFETRPLREQYF. The CDR3 nucleotides are TGTGCCAGCAGTTTATTCGAGACTAGGCCTCTTAGGGAGCAGTACTTC.

This clone was seen only once. V and J are TRBV30 and TRBJ1-6, with a weak D call TRBD1 (5 bases). Trimming pared 8 bases from V and 5 bases from J, leaving 16 bases between. The CDR3 length is 14 residues. CDR1 GTSNPN and CDR2 SVGIG come from the germline V gene (reference sequence). The CDR3 nucleotides are TGTGCCGGGAACGGGGGACGTCATAATTCACCCCTCCACTTT. Protein sequence: CAGNGGRHNSPLHF.